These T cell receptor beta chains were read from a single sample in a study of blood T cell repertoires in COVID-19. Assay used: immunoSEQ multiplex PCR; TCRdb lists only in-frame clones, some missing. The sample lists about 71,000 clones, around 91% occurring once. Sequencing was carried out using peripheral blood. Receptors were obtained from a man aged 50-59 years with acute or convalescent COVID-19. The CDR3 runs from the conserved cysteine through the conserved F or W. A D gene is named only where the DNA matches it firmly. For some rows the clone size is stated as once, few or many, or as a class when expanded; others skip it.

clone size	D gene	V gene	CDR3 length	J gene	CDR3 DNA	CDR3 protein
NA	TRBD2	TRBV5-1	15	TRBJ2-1	TGCGCCAGCAGCATCGGACTAGCGCCTAACAATGAGCAGTTCTTC	CASSIGLAPNNEQFF
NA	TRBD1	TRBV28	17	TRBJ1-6	TGTGCCAGCAGTTTATCACAGGGGGTTGTTTATAATTCACCCCTCCACTTT	CASSLSQGVVYNSPLHF
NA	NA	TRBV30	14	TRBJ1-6	TGTGCCTGGACCAACAGGGATTATAATTCACCCCTCCACTTT	CAWTNRDYNSPLHF
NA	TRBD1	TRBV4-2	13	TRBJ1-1	TGTGCCAGCAGACCGGACAGGGACACTGAAGCTTTCTTT	CASRPDRDTEAFF
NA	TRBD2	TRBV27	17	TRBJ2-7	TGTGCCAGCAGTCTATTAAGGACTAGCGGGATCGGCGGCGAGCAGTACTTC	CASSLLRTSGIGGEQYF
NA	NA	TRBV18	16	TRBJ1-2	TGTGCCAGCTCACCACCTGGTAGAGGCGCTAACTATGGCTACACCTTC	CASSPPGRGANYGYTF
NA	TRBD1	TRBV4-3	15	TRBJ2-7	TGCGCCAGCAGCCAAGATCGCGGACAGGGATACGAGCAGTACTTC	CASSQDRGQGYEQYF
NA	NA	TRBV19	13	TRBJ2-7	TGTGCCACGAGGGCGCGAGGAAGCAACGAGCAGTACTTC	CATRARGSNEQYF
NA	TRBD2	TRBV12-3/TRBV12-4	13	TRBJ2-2	TGTGCCAGCAGCCCGACTAGCACGGGGGAGCTGTTTTTT	CASSPTSTGELFF
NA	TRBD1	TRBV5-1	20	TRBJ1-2	TGCGCCAGCAGCCGAGACTATGGGACTACCGGGACAGGGGGAAAGTATGGCTACACCTTC	CASSRDYGTTGTGGKYGYTF
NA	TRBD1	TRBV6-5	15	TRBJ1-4	TGTGCCAGCAGCGCCGGGACAGCTTCTAATGAAAAACTGTTTTTT	CASSAGTASNEKLFF
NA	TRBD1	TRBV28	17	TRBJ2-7	TGTGCCAGCAGTTTATCTTGGGGGGACAGGTTTAACTACGAGCAGTACTTC	CASSLSWGDRFNYEQYF
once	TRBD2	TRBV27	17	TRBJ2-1	TGTGCCAGCAGGCGGACTAGCGGGAGGGGGTCCTACAATGAGCAGTTCTTC	CASRRTSGRGSYNEQFF
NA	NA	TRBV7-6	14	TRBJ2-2	TGTGCCAGCAGCCCCGACAGGAACACCGGGGAGCTGTTTTTT	CASSPDRNTGELFF
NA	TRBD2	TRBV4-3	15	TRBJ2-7	TGCGCCAGCAGCCAAGATCGGACTAGATTCAACGAGCAGTACTTC	CASSQDRTRFNEQYF
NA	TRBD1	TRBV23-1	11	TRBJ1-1	TGCGCCAGCAGGTTCAGGGGGGCAGCTTTCTTT	CASRFRGAAFF
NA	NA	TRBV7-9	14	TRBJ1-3	TGTGCCAGCAGCTTATCTCGCGGGGGAAACACCATATATTTT	CASSLSRGGNTIYF
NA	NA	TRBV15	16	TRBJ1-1	TGTGCCACCAGCCAGGGTGTAATCAAGGGGAACACTGAAGCTTTCTTT	CATSQGVIKGNTEAFF
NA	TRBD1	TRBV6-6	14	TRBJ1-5	TGTGCCAGCGCCGGACAGGGGGTTGGACAGCCCCAGCATTTT	CASAGQGVGQPQHF
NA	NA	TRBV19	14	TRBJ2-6	TGTGCCAGTGGGACTCCGGCGGGGGCCAACGTCCTGACTTTC	CASGTPAGANVLTF
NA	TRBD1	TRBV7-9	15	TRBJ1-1	TGTGCCAGCAGCTCACTCTGGGACAGGAGGGCTGAAGCTTTCTTT	CASSSLWDRRAEAFF
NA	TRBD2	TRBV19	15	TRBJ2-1	TGTGCCAGTAGTAATAGGGCTAGCGGGAGTAATGAGCAGTTCTTC	CASSNRASGSNEQFF
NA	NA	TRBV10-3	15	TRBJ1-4	TGTGCCATCAGTGACAGGGATGCAACTAATGAAAAACTGTTTTTT	CAISDRDATNEKLFF
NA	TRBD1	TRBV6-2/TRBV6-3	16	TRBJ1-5	TGTGCCAGCAGTTTTACAGGGGGGTCGGGCAATCAGCCCCAGCATTTT	CASSFTGGSGNQPQHF
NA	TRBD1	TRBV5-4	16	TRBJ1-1	TGTGCCAGCAGCTTGGATTTGGGACAGGGGTTGATGGAAGCTTTCTTT	CASSLDLGQGLMEAFF
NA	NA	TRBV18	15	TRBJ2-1	TGTGCCAGCTCACCGCAGGGTAATGTGGACAATGAGCAGTTCTTC	CASSPQGNVDNEQFF
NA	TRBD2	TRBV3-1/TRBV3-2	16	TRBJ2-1	TGTGCCAGCAGCCTCCAACTAGCGGCCCTTTACAATGAGCAGTTCTTC	CASSLQLAALYNEQFF
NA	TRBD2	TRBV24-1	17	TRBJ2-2	TGTGCCACCAGTGATCCTAGCGGGAGGGCCGGAACCGGGGAGCTGTTTTTT	CATSDPSGRAGTGELFF
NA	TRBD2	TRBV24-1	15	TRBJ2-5	TGTGCCACCAGTCGGAGCGGGAGGGCCCAAGAGACCCAGTACTTC	CATSRSGRAQETQYF
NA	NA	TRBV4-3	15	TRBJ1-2	TGCGCCAGCAGCCCTCGAGCAGGGGACATCTATGGCTACACCTTC	CASSPRAGDIYGYTF
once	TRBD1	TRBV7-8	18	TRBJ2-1	TGTGCCAGCAGCCGATTTCGCCTAGGACAGGTGGACCGAGGTAAGCAGTTCTTC	CASSRFRLGQVDRGKQFF
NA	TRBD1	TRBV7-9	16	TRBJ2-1	TGTGCCAGCAGCATCCGGGACAGGGGGAGATACAATGAGCAGTTCTTC	CASSIRDRGRYNEQFF
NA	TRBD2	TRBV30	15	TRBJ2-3	TGTGCCTGGAGTAGAGCGGGAGTTGGCGCAGATACGCAGTATTTT	CAWSRAGVGADTQYF
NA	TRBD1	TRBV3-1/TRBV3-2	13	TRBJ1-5	TGTGCCAGCAGCCCGGGGACAGATCAGCCCCAGCATTTT	CASSPGTDQPQHF
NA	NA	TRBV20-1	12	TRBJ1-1	TGCAGTGCTAGTACGGGGAACACTGAAGCTTTCTTT	CSASTGNTEAFF
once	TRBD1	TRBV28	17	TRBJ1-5	TGTGCCAGCAGCAAACTCTGGCACCGGGACAGAGATCAGCCCCAGCATTTT	CASSKLWHRDRDQPQHF
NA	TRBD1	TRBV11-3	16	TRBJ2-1	TGTGCCAGCTCCCGCCCCCGGGACAGGGACAGCAATGAGCAGTTCTTC	CASSRPRDRDSNEQFF
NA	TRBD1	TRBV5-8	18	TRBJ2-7	TGTGCCAGCAGCTTTCCGGGACAGACTATAGTCAATTACTACGAGCAGTACTTC	CASSFPGQTIVNYYEQYF
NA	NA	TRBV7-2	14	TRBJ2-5	TGTGCCAGCTCCAGTTATAGCAGTCAAGAGACCCAGTACTTC	CASSSYSSQETQYF
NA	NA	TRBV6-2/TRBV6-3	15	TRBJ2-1	TGTGCCAGCAGTCCCTTAGCGGCCCTTTACAATGAGCAGTTCTTC	CASSPLAALYNEQFF
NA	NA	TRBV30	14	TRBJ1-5	TGTGCCTGGAGTGTAGGCAGGGCGTCTGATCCCCAGCATTTT	CAWSVGRASDPQHF
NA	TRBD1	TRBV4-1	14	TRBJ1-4	TGCGCCAGCAGCCAAACAGGGGCGGGTGAAAAACTGTTTTTT	CASSQTGAGEKLFF
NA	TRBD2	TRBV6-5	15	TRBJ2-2	TGTGCCAGCAGTTACAAACCGGGAGGGATCGGGGAGCTGTTTTTT	CASSYKPGGIGELFF
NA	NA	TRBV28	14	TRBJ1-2	TGTGCCAGCCGTGATGGGGGGTTGTTCTACGGCTACACCTTC	CASRDGGLFYGYTF
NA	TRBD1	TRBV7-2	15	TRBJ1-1	TGTGCCAGCAGCCAGGACTCGGGGGCAGGGGGCGCTGATTTCTTT	CASSQDSGAGGADFF
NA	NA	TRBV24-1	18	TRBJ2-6	TGTGCCACCAGTGACACCGCAGGGATCTACTCTGGGGCCAACGTCCTGACTTTC	CATSDTAGIYSGANVLTF